This TCR beta chain was identified during a study of regulatory T cells in long-lasting Graves disease. Researchers made TCR beta libraries by using iRepertoire HTBI primers and running Arm-PCR on CDR3 regions. TCRdb re-called the multiplex PCR reads with MiXCR, one entry per CDR3 protein. This sample has roughly 430,000 distinct CDR3 sequences, with approximately 22% found just once. The CDR3 has 18 amino acids. Trimming shortened V by 6 bases and J by 2 bases, and 23 bases separated the two germline ends. Germline-derived CDR1 and CDR2 are MNHEY and SMNVEV (reference sequence). This clonotype was seen a few times. Time point meaning: persistent/refractory GD, antithyroid drugs over 5 years with positive TRAb. The TCR library used RNA extracted from PBMCs.

The TCR originated in a female donor with Graves disease. V is TRBV27 and J is TRBJ1-5, with D tentatively TRBD1 (6 bases). This specimen was peripheral blood mononuclear cells (PBMCs), taken when the disease was refractory, from a patient treated with antithyroid drugs. The CDR3 nucleotides are TGTGCCAGCAGAATCGGGGGGGCACATAAAATGGGCAATCAGCCCCAGCATTTT. This translates into CASRIGGAHKMGNQPQHF.